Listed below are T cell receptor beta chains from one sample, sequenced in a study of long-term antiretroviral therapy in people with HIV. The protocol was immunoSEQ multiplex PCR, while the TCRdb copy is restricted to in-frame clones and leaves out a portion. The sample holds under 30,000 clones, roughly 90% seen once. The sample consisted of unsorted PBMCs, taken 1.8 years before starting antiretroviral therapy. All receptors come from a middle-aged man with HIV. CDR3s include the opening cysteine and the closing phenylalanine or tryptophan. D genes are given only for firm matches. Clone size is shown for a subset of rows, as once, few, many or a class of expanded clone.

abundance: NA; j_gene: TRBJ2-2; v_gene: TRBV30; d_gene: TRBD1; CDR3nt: TGTGCCTGGAATAGCGGGACAGGGGTCACCGGGGAGCTGTTTTTT; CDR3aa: CAWNSGTGVTGELFF
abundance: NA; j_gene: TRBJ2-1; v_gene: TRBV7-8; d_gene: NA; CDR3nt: TGTGCCAGCAGCCAGGGGAGGGTATCCTACAATGAGCAGTTCTTC; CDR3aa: CASSQGRVSYNEQFF
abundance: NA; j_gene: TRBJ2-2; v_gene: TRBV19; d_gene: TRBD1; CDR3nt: TGTGCCAGTCGCATGACAGGGGGAGAAGCCGGGGAGCTGTTTTTT; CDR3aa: CASRMTGGEAGELFF
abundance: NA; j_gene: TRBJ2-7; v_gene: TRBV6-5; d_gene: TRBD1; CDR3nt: TGTGCCAGCAGTTACACAGGGGTCTCAGGGTACGAGCAGTACTTC; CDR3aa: CASSYTGVSGYEQYF
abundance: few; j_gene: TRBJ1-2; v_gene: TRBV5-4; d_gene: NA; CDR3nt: TGTGCCAGCAGCCCCCAAGGCAGTCGATATGGCTACACCTTC; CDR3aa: CASSPQGSRYGYTF
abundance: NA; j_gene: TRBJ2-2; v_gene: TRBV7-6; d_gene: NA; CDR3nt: TGTGCCAGCAGCTTAGTTGCAGCAATGAACACCGGGGAGCTGTTTTTT; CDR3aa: CASSLVAAMNTGELFF
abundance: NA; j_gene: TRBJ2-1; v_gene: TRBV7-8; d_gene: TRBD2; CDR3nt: TGTGCCAGCAGCTTACCAATACTAGCGGGAGGTTCGAATGAGCAGTTCTTC; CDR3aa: CASSLPILAGGSNEQFF
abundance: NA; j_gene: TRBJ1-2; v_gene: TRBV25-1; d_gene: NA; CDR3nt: TGTGCCAGCAGTGAATACTCCGGGGATGGGGGCTCGGGCGGCTACACCTTC; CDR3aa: CASSEYSGDGGSGGYTF
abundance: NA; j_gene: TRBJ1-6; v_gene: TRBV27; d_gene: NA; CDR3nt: TGTGCCAGCAGTAGGACAGTAGACTCCTATAATTCACCCCTCCACTTT; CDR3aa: CASSRTVDSYNSPLHF
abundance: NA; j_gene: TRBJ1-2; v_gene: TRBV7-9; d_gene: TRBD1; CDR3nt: TGTGCCAGCAGCATGACAGGGGGCGGGTCGGGCTATGGCTACACCTTC; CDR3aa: CASSMTGGGSGYGYTF
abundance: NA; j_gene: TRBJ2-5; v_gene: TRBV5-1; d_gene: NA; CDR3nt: TGCGCCAGCAGCTCCGGACCTCTGGGGATGGAGACCCAGTACTTC; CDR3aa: CASSSGPLGMETQYF
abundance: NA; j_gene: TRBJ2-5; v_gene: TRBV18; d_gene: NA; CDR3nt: TGTGCCAGCTCACCGAGTCAAGAGACCCAGTACTTC; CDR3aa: CASSPSQETQYF
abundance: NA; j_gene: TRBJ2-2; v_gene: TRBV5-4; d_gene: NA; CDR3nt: TGTGCCAGCAGCCGCGGACGGAGGGGGAACACCGGGGAGCTGTTTTTT; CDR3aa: CASSRGRRGNTGELFF
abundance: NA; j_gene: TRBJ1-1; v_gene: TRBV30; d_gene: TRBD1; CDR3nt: TGTGCCTGGAGCAGGGACAGGGCAATAACCATGAACACTGAAGCTTTCTTT; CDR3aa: CAWSRDRAITMNTEAFF
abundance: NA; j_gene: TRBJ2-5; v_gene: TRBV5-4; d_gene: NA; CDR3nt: TGTGCCAGCAGCTTGGGACAGAACCAAGAGACCCAGTACTTC; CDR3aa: CASSLGQNQETQYF
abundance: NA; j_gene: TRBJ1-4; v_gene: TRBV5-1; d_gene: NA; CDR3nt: TGCGCCAGGTTCCTCTGGTGGGGGACCTCTAATGAAAAACTGTTTTTT; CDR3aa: CARFLWWGTSNEKLFF
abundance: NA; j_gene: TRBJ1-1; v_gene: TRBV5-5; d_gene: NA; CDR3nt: TGTGCCAGCAGCTTGGCCGGACGTGGGAACACTGAAGCTTTCTTT; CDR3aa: CASSLAGRGNTEAFF
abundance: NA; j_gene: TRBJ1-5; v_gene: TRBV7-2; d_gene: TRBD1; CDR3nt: TGTGCCAGCAGCCTTTCGATGACAGGGATTGAGCAGCCCCAGCATTTT; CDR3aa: CASSLSMTGIEQPQHF
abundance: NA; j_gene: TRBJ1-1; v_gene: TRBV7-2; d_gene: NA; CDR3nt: TGTGCCAGCAGCATAAGGTCCCAGGCGAAAGGAGCTTTCTTT; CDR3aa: CASSIRSQAKGAFF
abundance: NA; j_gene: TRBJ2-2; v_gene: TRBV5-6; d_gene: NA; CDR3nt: TGTGCCAGCAGCTTGGGAGGAGACACCGGGGAGCTGTTTTTT; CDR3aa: CASSLGGDTGELFF
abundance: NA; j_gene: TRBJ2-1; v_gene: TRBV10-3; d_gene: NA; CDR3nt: TGTGCCATCAGTGATTACCACTTCAGGTCCTACAATGAGCAGTTCTTC; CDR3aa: CAISDYHFRSYNEQFF
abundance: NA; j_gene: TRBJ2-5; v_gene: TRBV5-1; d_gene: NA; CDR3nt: TGCGCCAGCAGCTTGGGGGGGGACCAAGAGACCCAGTACTTC; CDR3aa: CASSLGGDQETQYF
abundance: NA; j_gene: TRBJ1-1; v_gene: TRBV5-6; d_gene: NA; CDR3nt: TGTGCCAGCAGCTTCGAGGGGGGGTTGAACACTGAAGCTTTCTTT; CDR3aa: CASSFEGGLNTEAFF
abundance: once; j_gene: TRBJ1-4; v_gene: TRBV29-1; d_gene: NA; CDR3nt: TGCAGCGTTGGGGGATCAGGGCCGACTAATGAAAAACTGTTTTTT; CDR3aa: CSVGGSGPTNEKLFF